This TCR beta chain was recovered during a study of OX40 agonist ivuxolimab in advanced cancers. The repertoire was sequenced with immunoSEQ multiplex PCR; TCRdb's copy has only in-frame clones and lacks some. This table has about 54,000 clones, roughly nine tenths appearing once. Trimming removed 5 bases from V and 6 bases from J; junction bases left unmatched: 10. Germline-derived CDR1 and CDR2 are MDHEN and SYDVKM. The CDR3 loop spans 15 amino acids. The source of this sequence is an adult with an advanced solid tumor such as melanoma, head and neck, liver or kidney cancer. The V and J genes are TRBV28 and TRBJ1-2, with TRBD1 matching over 9 bases. Sequenced material: CD4+ or CD8+ T cells sorted from blood, taken in a trial of the OX40 agonist ivuxolimab. The CDR3 loop reads CASSPPDRGWDGYTF. The CDR3, as DNA: TGTGCCAGCAGTCCGCCGGACAGGGGTTGGGATGGCTACACCTTC.